This paragraph reports one TCR beta chain. Antigen specificity is unknown. The data derive from a study of Ad26.COV2.S vaccination and SARS-CoV-2 variants. Study findings and constraints: Analyses of TCR breadth and depth may have underestimated total T cell responses.

TCRdb's table, derived via immunoSEQ multiplex PCR, lists solely in-frame clones and lacks some. The sample shows 430,000 or so clones, over 75% of them seen only once. Treatment of the sample: some 20 received Ad26.COV2.S at low or high dose, single or two shots; about 5 received placebo; per-sample allocation not given. Sampling was done on day 63 after the first vaccine or placebo injection. This TCR was sampled from a person aged 18-65 years who received the Ad26.COV2.S COVID-19 vaccine or a placebo. The sequenced sample was peripheral blood, obtained in a trial of Ad26.COV2.S vaccine versus placebo.

This CDR3 reads CASIGDRSGNTIYF. DNA of the CDR3: TGTGCCAGCATCGGGGATCGCTCTGGAAACACCATATATTTT. The V gene is TRBV2, the J gene TRBJ1-3; no clear D. Germline V CDR1 and CDR2: SNHLY, FYNNEI. V dropped 7 bases and J dropped 0 bases, with 10 bases sitting between them. The CDR3 totals 14 residues.